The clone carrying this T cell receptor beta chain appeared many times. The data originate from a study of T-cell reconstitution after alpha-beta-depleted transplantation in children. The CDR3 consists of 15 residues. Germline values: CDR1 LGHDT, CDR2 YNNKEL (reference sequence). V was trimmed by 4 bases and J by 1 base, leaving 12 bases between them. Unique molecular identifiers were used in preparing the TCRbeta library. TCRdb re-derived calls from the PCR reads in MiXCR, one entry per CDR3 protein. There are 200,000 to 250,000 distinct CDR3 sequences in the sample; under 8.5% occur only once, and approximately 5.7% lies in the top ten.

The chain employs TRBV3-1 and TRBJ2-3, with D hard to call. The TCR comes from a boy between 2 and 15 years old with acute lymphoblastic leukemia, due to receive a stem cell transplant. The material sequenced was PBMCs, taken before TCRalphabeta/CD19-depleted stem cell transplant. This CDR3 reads CASSRKSRGTDTQYF. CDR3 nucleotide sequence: TGTGCCAGCAGCCGAAAAAGTAGGGGCACAGATACGCAGTATTTT.